Sequencing of this T cell receptor (beta chain) was carried out in a study of T-cell memory formation after mild COVID-19. Study results and caveats: The study found balanced CD4/CD8 in clones contracting day 15 to 85 and a CD4+ lean in later expanders. Contracting clones localized mainly to CM and EM when CD4+ and mainly to EMRA when CD8+.

Points on this clonotype: What it binds is unknown.

TCRdb ran MiXCR on the 5' RACE reads and lists one entry per CDR3 protein. Of around 250,000 distinct CDR3 sequences in the sample, around 16% were seen once. Germline V CDR1 and CDR2: SGDLS, YYNGEE. Unmatched junction bases numbered 9, after V lost 4 bases and J lost 8 bases. The CDR3 runs to 14 residues. V and J are TRBV9 and TRBJ1-2, with 9 nucleotides matching TRBD1. This clonotype originated in a man between 18 and 35 years old who had mild COVID-19 (a few samples of this study predate the infection). Cell type and time point are not known. Sequenced input: PBMCs or a T cell subset sorted from them (not recorded which). The CDR3 region is CASSPWTGDWGYTF. The CDR3 DNA is TGTGCCAGCAGCCCCTGGACAGGGGATTGGGGCTACACCTTC.